These 2 T cell receptor beta chains originate from one sample sequenced in a study of T cell responses to AZD1222 COVID-19 vaccine. Clones were sequenced by immunoSEQ multiplex PCR, and TCRdb holds only the in-frame ones, with some missing. The profile shows roughly 160,000 clones, approximately 93% of them singletons. The specimen comprised peripheral blood, sampled on day 0 of AZD1222 vaccination. The source of these receptors is an adult in good health.

This chain connects TRBV4-1 to TRBJ1-4; 9 positions agree with TRBD1. Germline trimming cut 4 bases from V and 5 bases from J; bases unmatched to any gene: 5. The germline gives CDR1 MGHRA, CDR2 YSYEKL. The CDR3 contains 15 residues. CDR3 DNA: TGCGCCAGCAGCCCCACAGGGGGCGAAAATGAAAAACTGTTTTTT. This sequence encodes CASSPTGGENEKLFF.

The chain employs TRBV6-5 and TRBJ1-5, with D perhaps matching TRBD1 (6 bases). This CDR3 is 14 amino acids long. V lost 10 bases and J 5 bases, leaving 18 bases between the germline ends. Germline CDR1 reads MNHEY; CDR2 reads SVGAGI. Here the CDR3 DNA reads TGTGCCACCCAACTATCACAGGGATATCAGCCCCAGCATTTT. Its translation: CATQLSQGYQPQHF.